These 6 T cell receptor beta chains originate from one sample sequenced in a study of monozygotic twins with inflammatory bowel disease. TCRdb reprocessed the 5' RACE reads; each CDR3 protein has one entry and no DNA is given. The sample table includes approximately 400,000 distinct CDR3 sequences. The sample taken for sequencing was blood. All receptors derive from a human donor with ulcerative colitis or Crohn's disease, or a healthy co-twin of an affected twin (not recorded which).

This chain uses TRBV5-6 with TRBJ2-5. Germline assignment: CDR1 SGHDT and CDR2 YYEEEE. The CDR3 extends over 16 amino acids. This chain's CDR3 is CASSRAGNGYQETQYF. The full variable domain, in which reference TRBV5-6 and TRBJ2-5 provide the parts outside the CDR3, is DAGVTQSPTHLIKTRGQQVTLRCSPKSGHDTVSWYQQALGQGPQFIFQYYEEEERQRGNFPDRFSGHQFPNYSSELNVNALLLGDSALYLCASSRAGNGYQETQYFGPGTRLLVL.

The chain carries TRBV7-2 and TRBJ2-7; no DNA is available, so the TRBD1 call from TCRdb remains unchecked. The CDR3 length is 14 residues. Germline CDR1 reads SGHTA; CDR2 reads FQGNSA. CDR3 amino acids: CASSYRDREHEQYF.

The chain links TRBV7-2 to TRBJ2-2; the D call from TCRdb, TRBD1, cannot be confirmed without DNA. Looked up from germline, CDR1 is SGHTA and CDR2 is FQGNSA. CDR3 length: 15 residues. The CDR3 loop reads CASSAGDPNTGELFF.

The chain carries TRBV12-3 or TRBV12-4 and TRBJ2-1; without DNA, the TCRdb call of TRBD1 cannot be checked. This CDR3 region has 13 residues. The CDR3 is CASRRPPTNEQFF.

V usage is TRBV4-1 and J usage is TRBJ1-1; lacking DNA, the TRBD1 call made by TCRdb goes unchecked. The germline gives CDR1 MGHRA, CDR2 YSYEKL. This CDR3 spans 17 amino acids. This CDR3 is CASSQVVGGVVNTEAFF.

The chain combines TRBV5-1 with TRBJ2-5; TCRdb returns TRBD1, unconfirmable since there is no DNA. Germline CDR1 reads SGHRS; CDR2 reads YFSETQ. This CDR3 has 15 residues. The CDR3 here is CASSSPGTGKETQYF.